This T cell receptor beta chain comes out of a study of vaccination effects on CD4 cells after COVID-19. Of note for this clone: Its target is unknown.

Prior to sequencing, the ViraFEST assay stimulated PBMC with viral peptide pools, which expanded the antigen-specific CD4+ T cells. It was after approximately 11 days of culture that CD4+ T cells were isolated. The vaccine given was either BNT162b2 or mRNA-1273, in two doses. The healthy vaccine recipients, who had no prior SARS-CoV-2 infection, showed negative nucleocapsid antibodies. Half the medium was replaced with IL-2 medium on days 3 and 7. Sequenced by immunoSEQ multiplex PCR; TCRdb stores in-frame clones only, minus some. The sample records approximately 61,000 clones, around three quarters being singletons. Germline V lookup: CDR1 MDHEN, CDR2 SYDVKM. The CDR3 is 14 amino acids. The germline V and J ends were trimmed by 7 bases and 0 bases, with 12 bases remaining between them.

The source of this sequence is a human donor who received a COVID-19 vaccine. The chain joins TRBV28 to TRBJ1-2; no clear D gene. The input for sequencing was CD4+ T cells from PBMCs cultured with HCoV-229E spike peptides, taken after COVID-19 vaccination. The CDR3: CASKPLGPNYGYTF. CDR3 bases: TGTGCCAGCAAACCCCTCGGGCCTAACTATGGCTACACCTTC.